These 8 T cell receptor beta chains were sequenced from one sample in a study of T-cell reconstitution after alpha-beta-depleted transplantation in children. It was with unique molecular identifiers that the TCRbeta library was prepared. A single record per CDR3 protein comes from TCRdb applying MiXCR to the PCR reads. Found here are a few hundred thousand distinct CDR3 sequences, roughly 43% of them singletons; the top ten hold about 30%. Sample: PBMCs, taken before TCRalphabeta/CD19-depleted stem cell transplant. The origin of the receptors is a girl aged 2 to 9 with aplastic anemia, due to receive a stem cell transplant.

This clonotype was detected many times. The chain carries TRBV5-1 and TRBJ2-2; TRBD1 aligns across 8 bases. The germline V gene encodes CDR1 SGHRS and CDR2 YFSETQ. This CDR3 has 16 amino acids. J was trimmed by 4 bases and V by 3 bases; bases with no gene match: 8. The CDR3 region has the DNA TGCGCCAGCAGCTCCCCCTCAGGGGGCGGCACCGGGGAGCTGTTTTTT. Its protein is CASSSPSGGGTGELFF.

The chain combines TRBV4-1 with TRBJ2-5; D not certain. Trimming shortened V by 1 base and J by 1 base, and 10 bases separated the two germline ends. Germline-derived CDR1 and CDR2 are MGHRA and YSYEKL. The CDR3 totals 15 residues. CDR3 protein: CASSQVLRSQETQYF. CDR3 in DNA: TGCGCCAGCAGCCAAGTTTTGAGGAGCCAAGAGACCCAGTACTTC.

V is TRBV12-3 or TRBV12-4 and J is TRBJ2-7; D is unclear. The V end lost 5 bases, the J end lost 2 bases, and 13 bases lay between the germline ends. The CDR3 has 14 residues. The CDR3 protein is CASSIIGSPYEQYF. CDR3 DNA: TGTGCCAGCAGTATTATCGGGTCCCCCTACGAGCAGTACTTC.

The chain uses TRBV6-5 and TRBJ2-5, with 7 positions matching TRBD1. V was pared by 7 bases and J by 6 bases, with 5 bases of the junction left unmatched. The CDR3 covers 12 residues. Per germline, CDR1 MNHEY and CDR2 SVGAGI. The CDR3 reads CASKSDRQTQYF. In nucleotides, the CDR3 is TGTGCCAGCAAATCGGACAGGCAGACCCAGTACTTC.

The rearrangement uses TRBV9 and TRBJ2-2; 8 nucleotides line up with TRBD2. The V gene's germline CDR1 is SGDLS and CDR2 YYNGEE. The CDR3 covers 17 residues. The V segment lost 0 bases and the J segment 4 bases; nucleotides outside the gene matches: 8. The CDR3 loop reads CASSVGALAGFTGELFF. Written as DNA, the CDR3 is TGTGCCAGCAGCGTAGGCGCTTTAGCGGGGTTCACCGGGGAGCTGTTTTTT.

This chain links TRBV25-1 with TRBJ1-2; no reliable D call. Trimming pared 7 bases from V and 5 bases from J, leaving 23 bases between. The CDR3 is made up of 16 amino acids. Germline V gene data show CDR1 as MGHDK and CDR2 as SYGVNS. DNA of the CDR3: TGTGCCAGCATGGGCAACGTACAAGAAGGCTCTTATGGCTACACCTTC. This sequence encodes CASMGNVQEGSYGYTF.

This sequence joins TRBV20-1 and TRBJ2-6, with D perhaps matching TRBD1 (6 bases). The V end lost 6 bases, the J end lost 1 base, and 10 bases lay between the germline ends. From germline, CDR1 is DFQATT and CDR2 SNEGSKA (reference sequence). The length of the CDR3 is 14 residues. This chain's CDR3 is CSATTGSGANVLTF. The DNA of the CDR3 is TGCAGTGCCACCACAGGGTCTGGGGCCAACGTCCTGACTTTC.

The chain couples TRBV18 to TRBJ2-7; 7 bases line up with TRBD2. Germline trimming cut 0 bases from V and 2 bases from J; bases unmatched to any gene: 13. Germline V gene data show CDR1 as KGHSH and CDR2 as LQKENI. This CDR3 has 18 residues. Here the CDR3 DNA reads TGTGCCAGCTCACCACCGGGACTATTCGGGGGGAGGACCTACGAGCAGTACTTC. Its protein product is CASSPPGLFGGRTYEQYF.